A single sample gave rise to the 8 T cell receptor beta chains below, sequenced in a study of T-cell memory formation after mild COVID-19. TCRdb independently ran MiXCR on the 5' RACE reads; one entry per CDR3 protein. The table shows about 560,000 distinct CDR3 sequences, with around 16% occurring only once. The sample comprised PBMCs or a T cell subset sorted from them (not recorded which). All receptors come from an adult woman who had mild COVID-19 (a few samples of this study predate the infection). Cell type and time point are not known.

The chain recombines TRBV3-1 with TRBJ2-5; TRBD2 aligns across 7 bases. Looked up from germline, CDR1 is LGHDT and CDR2 is YNNKEL (reference sequence). V dropped 0 bases and J dropped 5; count of bases not matched to a gene: 0. This CDR3 has 13 residues. CDR3 sequence: CASSQELAETQYF. In DNA, the CDR3 is TGTGCCAGCAGCCAAGAACTAGCGGAGACCCAGTACTTC.

This clonotype showed up just a few times. The chain joins TRBV6-1 to TRBJ2-3; the match to TRBD2 covers 8 bases. CDR1 is MNHNS and CDR2 is SASEGT in the germline V gene. The V gene end was trimmed by 7 bases and the J gene end by 6 bases; junction bases not matched to a gene: 9. CDR3 size: 14 residues. CDR3 sequence reads: CASTLAALGDTQYF. The CDR3 DNA sequence: TGTGCCAGCACACTAGCGGCCCTAGGGGATACGCAGTATTTT.

There are a few counts of this clonotype. The chain recombines TRBV11-3 with TRBJ2-1; D may be TRBD2 (5 bases). Trimming stripped 1 base from V and 0 bases from J, with 16 bases between. The length of the CDR3 is 18 residues. CDR1 and CDR2 (germline): SGHNT, YENEEA. The CDR3 DNA follows: TGTGCCAGCAGCTTAGCTCAGTGGGGAGAAAGCTCCTACAATGAGCAGTTCTTC. Protein: CASSLAQWGESSYNEQFF.

This clonotype came up once. This sequence joins TRBV12-3 or TRBV12-4 and TRBJ2-1, with D possibly being TRBD1 (6 bases). Trimming stripped 8 bases from V and 8 bases from J, with 19 bases between. The CDR3 is 14 amino acids. The CDR3 sequence: CASLLRGKLDEQFF. In DNA form, the CDR3 reads TGTGCCAGCCTACTCAGGGGAAAGTTGGATGAGCAGTTCTTC.

Many counts were recorded for this clonotype. The chain couples TRBV20-1 to TRBJ1-2; D ambiguous. The CDR3 totals 14 residues. The V gene lost 7 bases and the J gene lost 6 bases, with 21 bases spanning the gap. The V gene's germline CDR1 is DFQATT and CDR2 SNEGSKA (reference sequence). CDR3 in DNA: TGCAGTGTTCGAGGGCGGGTTTTGCTCAATGGCTACACCTTC. Its protein product is CSVRGRVLLNGYTF.

V gene TRBV9 combines with J gene TRBJ2-3; 11 bases map to TRBD2. The CDR3 consists of 17 residues. CDR1 and CDR2 from the germline V gene are SGDLS and YYNGEE. The junction had 11 bases not matched to a gene; V was cut back by 3 bases and J by 5 bases. CDR3 loop: CASSADLLAGVGDTQYF. Here the CDR3 DNA reads TGTGCCAGCAGCGCTGATTTACTAGCGGGAGTCGGAGATACGCAGTATTTT.

The chain links TRBV18 to TRBJ1-2; D perhaps matches TRBD1 (5 bases). V gave up 2 bases and J gave up 6 bases, with 10 bases separating them. Germline loops: CDR1 KGHSH, CDR2 LQKENI. CDR3 length: 13 amino acids. In nucleotides, the CDR3 is TGTGCCAGCTCACCATTAAAAGGGGATGGCTACACCTTC. Its translation is CASSPLKGDGYTF.

The chain joins TRBV7-2 to TRBJ2-7; 11 bases align to TRBD1. The CDR3 extends over 13 amino acids. V shed 9 bases, J shed 6 bases, and the junction held 7 bases outside the gene matches. Germline values: CDR1 SGHTA, CDR2 FQGNSA. CDR3 loop: CASNGQGAREQYF. The CDR3, as DNA: TGTGCCAGTAATGGACAGGGGGCTCGCGAGCAGTACTTC.